This T cell receptor beta chain was captured in a study of blood T cell repertoires in COVID-19. Study summary: COVID-19 samples from acute and convalescent phases originated in the United States, Italy and Spain. T cells, B-cell-depleted T cells, or PBMCs provided the cDNA or gDNA that served as material.

In the study's own analysis: Reference gene primer amplification gave estimated nucleated cell counts. Sequencing used immunoSEQ multiplex PCR; TCRdb keeps in-frame clones, though not all of them. The D gene and trimming were derived from the DNA, and the V and J assignments and clone size from that table. The sample shows 200,000 to 300,000 clones, approximately 86% of them seen only once. The ends lost 4 bases at V and 0 bases at J; junction bases unmatched: 5. CDR1 MGHDK and CDR2 SYGVNS come from the germline V gene. CDR3 length: 17 residues. This clone showed up just once. The gene calls are TRBV25-1 and TRBJ2-2, with 10 bases lining up with TRBD1. The specimen was peripheral blood. This clonotype was obtained from a man aged 40-55 years who had recovered from COVID-19. CDR3 coding DNA: TGTGCCAGCAGTGGTGACAGGGGGCCCTCGAACACCGGGGAGCTGTTTTTT. This gives the protein CASSGDRGPSNTGELFF.